A few counts support the clone carrying this T cell receptor (beta chain). This sample was taken from a study of spatial heterogeneity in lung cancer. On the study more broadly: Detection consistently yielded more beta chains than alpha chains.

Trimming took 4 bases from V and 7 from J, leaving 4 bases between them. CDR3 size: 11 residues. As for time point: blood at routine non-recurrence follow-up after resection. The sequenced material consisted of unsorted whole RNA from tumor, nontumor lung or frozen PBMC. TCRdb recomputed calls from the 5' RACE reads with MiXCR, one row per CDR3 protein. The sample consists of around 30,000 distinct CDR3 sequences, roughly 5.6% of them appearing once. The chain has TRBV12-3 or TRBV12-4 and TRBJ1-4; D not resolved. Sequenced here: PBMCs, sampled at follow-up. The clonotype comes from a male donor with early-stage non-small cell lung cancer. CDR3 protein: CASSSREKLFF. DNA for the CDR3: TGTGCCAGCAGTTCACGTGAAAAACTGTTTTTT.